This T cell receptor beta chain stems from a study of cytomegalovirus exposure and HLA in healthy donors. Profiling relied on immunoSEQ multiplex PCR, and the TCRdb table lists in-frame clones only, not all of them. The sample has roughly 130,000 clones, 89% seen once; the top ten hold about 3%. In its sample, this clone was seen once. This TCR was sampled from a man aged 25 to 40 in good health and CMV-seronegative. The sequenced sample was PBMCs.

CDR3 loop: CASSPSTGVYNEQFF. The CDR3 nucleotides are TGTGCCAGCAGCCCTTCGACAGGGGTTTACAATGAGCAGTTCTTC. The chain carries TRBV11-2 and TRBJ2-1, with 8 bases that match TRBD1. The V segment lost 5 bases and the J segment 4 bases; nucleotides outside the gene matches: 7. CDR1 is SGHAT, CDR2 FQNNGV, per germline. The CDR3 is 15 residues long.